This paragraph covers one TCR beta chain sequence. Antigen specificity is unknown. CDR1 is KGHSH and CDR2 is LQKENI in the germline V gene. This CDR3 contains 15 residues. V was trimmed by 3 bases and J by 4 bases, leaving 12 bases between them. The sample comes from a study of memory CD4+ T cells and cytomegalovirus serostatus. Study summary: This sample comes from healthy Belgian adults, fewer than ten CMV seropositive, 24 seronegative.

Study observations and caveats: A US-trained random forest predicted CMV serostatus with median AUC roughly 0.91. CD4+ memory repertoires contained about 40% of the roughly 150 reported CMV TCRbeta sequences.

Clones were sequenced by immunoSEQ multiplex PCR, and TCRdb holds only the in-frame ones, with some missing. The top ten hold roughly 0.88% of the sample, which has some 64,000 clones, 75% to 85% seen once. Single viable CD3+CD4+CD8-CD45RO+ cells were sorted as the memory CD4+ T cells. Serum IgG to CMV pp150, pp28, p38 and p52 defined serostatus. The V call is TRBV18, the J call TRBJ1-4; D gene ambiguous. Sequenced sample: memory CD4+ T cells from blood. This TCR was recovered from an adult in good health and CMV-seronegative. The CDR3 region has the DNA TGTGCCAGCTCACCGAGACCCGGGGTTAATGAAAAACTGTTTTTT. This translates into CASSPRPGVNEKLFF.